This T cell receptor beta chain was identified during a study of neurological immune-mediated disorders. Whole-study findings and limits: When grouped phylogenetically, the repertoires of 18 of the 34 multiple sclerosis patients fell together in one related-CDR3 cluster, which is a possible signature.

Unsorted libraries were derived from 2 million PBMCs stored at -80 C. The CDR3 totals 14 residues. Germline V lookup: CDR1 MNHEY, CDR2 SMNVEV (reference sequence). Trimming cost V 2 bases and J 4 bases, with 9 bases left between them. Remarks on this clonotype: Its matching antigen is unknown. This CDR3 fails to terminate in the conserved phenylalanine or tryptophan, so it likely reflects a read error.

The cDNA was synthesized by 5'RACE incorporating 10-nucleotide random UMIs. Each CDR3 protein gets one entry after TCRdb re-called the 5' RACE reads with MiXCR. The sample has about 55,000 distinct CDR3 sequences, around 4% seen once. This TCR was sampled from a man under 40 with multiple sclerosis. Specimen: PBMCs. The chain links TRBV27 to TRBJ2-1, with a weak D call TRBD2 (5 bases). The CDR3 sequence: CASSLAGGYNEQFI. CDR3 DNA: TGTGCCAGCAGTTTAGCGGGTGGTTACAATGAGCAGTTCATC.